This T cell receptor beta chain was captured in a study of beta chain features in type 1 diabetes. All of the isolated RNA was reverse transcribed, so expressed TCRB transcripts were sequenced. Some clones are missing from TCRdb's copy, which holds only in-frame ones; the method was immunoSEQ multiplex PCR. The data show about 240,000 clones, about 26% seen once. CDR3 size: 14 residues. In germline, CDR1 is SGHVS, CDR2 FQNEAQ. V gave up 1 base and J gave up 8 bases, with 11 bases separating them. The rearrangement links TRBV7-8 to TRBJ2-2; D may match TRBD1 or TRBD2 (5 bases each). The specimen was central memory CD4+ T cells from blood. The sequence was collected from a man aged 30-40 years in good health. The CDR3 spells CASSLERRTGELFF. CDR3 coding DNA: TGTGCCAGCAGCTTAGAGCGGCGGACAGGGGAGCTGTTTTTT.